This T cell receptor (beta chain) appears in the sequencing data of a study of cytomegalovirus exposure and HLA in healthy donors (dated by TCRdb to the late 2010s). Broadly, across the study: The 650 to 800 repertoires of the first cohort and the roughly 110 validation repertoires were produced on the same platform, according to a later analysis. The study was designed to test whether signatures of past pathogen exposure could be identified by cataloging public T cell receptors. Besides the first cohort of roughly 700 subjects, a separate validation cohort made up of 120 different subjects was used. To predict cytomegalovirus infection status, the study combined high-throughput TCR immunosequencing, statistical association of individual TCRs with disease status, and machine learning.

What the study reported, not specific to this receptor: The classifier was reported to diagnose cytomegalovirus status with high specificity and sensitivity in both the original cohort and the validation cohort. In the study, around 150 TCR beta chains were listed as associated with cytomegalovirus. A later analysis found that TCRs clustered in the first cohort also tended to co-occur in the 120 or so validation repertoires, with just under 95% of cluster scores above 0. A later analysis lacked HLA typing for the validation cohort, so it scored co-occurrence in that cohort across all 110 or so repertoires. In vitro tests confirmed that three of the cytomegalovirus-associated TCR beta chains recognize cytomegalovirus antigens. While some public TCRs were present in many individuals, most TCR sequences turned up only very rarely across donors. According to the authors, the approach could potentially be generalized to other disease states and immunological phenotypes.

Separate from the roughly 650-subject first cohort, the validation cohort of some 130 subjects was the group to which the donors belonged. Points on this clone: The target of this receptor is not known. Qualities for individual bases were not recorded, and no much larger clone is one base off.

Libraries were prepared through the immunoSEQ multiplex PCR assay. Concerning the study's data processing: A statistical classification framework was built for diagnosing cytomegalovirus status from the catalog of TCR beta chain sequences. TCRdb stores this immuneACCESS table with in-frame sequences only. Part of the clones is absent; in the studies checked, under half of the shortfall reflects unresolved V genes, and no reason is known for the rest. The DNA was the basis for D and trimming; V, J and clone size are from that table. Across this sample there are over 200,000 clones, with roughly 87% seen only once. Clones ranked in the top ten supply roughly 2% of the sample. Material: PBMCs. The clonotype was recovered from a woman aged 18 to 35 in good health and CMV-seropositive.

This receptor carries the CDR3 CATADRPILSNQPQHF. DNA sequence: TGTGCCACCGCGGACAGGCCAATACTTAGCAATCAGCCCCAGCATTTT. The chain is encoded by TRBV27 joined to TRBJ1-5, and TRBD1 matches 7 of the central bases. Here V drops 10 bases and J drops 0 bases, and the junction holds 12 bases not matched to any gene. The CDR3 has 16 amino acids, counting the end cysteine and phenylalanine. CDR3 DNA is the only sequence kept; it has 48 bases, read in frame from the first base. CDR1 and CDR2 are read off the germline V gene (reference sequence) as MNHEY and SMNVEV.